Below are 9 T cell receptor beta chains sequenced from a single sample in a study of CD8 T cells in Susac syndrome. RNA totalling about 0.5 to 1 ug underwent reverse transcription with random hexamers. TCRdb processed the immunoSEQ multiplex PCR reads anew with MiXCR; each CDR3 protein has one entry. The sample holds fewer than 200,000 distinct CDR3 sequences, approximately 94% seen once. Sequenced input: CD4+ T cells from PBMCs. The receptors come from a human donor with Susac syndrome.

The chain recombines TRBV24-1 with TRBJ2-1; a possible D gene is TRBD1 (6 bases). This CDR3 has 16 amino acids. Germline V CDR1 and CDR2: KGHDR, SFDVKD. The V gene lost 4 bases and the J gene lost 6 bases, with 18 bases spanning the gap. DNA of the CDR3: TGTGCCACCAGTGACCCACAGGGCAGCATGGGCAATGAGCAGTTCTTC. Translating gives CATSDPQGSMGNEQFF.

The rearrangement links TRBV15 to TRBJ1-2; 10 bases are a match to TRBD1. The CDR3 spans 13 residues. In germline, CDR1 is LNHNV, CDR2 YYDKDF (reference sequence). V lost 5 bases to trimming and J lost 7 bases; unmatched junction nucleotides: 4. In nucleotides, the CDR3 is TGTGCCACCAGCCCGGGACAGGGGATTGGCTACACCTTC. Protein: CATSPGQGIGYTF.

This rearrangement joins TRBV7-9 to TRBJ2-7, with D maybe TRBD1 (5 bases). This CDR3 region has 12 residues. CDR1 and CDR2 from the germline V gene are SEHNR and FQNEAQ (reference sequence). V shed 4 bases and J shed 4 bases, with 8 bases lying between them. The chain's CDR3 is CASSSRQYEQYF. As DNA, the CDR3 is TGTGCCAGCAGCTCCCGACAGTACGAGCAGTACTTC.

This clonotype was counted a single time. The rearrangement joins TRBV4-3 to TRBJ2-2; D is perhaps TRBD1 (5 bases). Germline CDR1 reads LGHNA; CDR2 reads YSLEER. V dropped 1 base and J dropped 4 bases, with 13 bases sitting between them. This CDR3 spans 16 amino acids. The CDR3 protein is CASSQGMSQGTGELFF. The CDR3 DNA reads TGCGCCAGCAGCCAAGGAATGAGCCAGGGCACCGGGGAGCTGTTTTTT.

The CDR3 DNA reads as TGTGCCAGCAGTCCCAGGGGTGCGGGTGGCTACACCTTC. It is translated as CASSPRGAGGYTF. The chain is built from TRBV27 and TRBJ1-2, with D perhaps matching TRBD1 (6 bases). CDR1 MNHEY and CDR2 SMNVEV come from the germline V gene (reference sequence). This CDR3 comprises 13 residues. V lost 5 bases, J lost 7 bases, and 14 bases lay in between.

This clonotype was observed a few times. The V call is TRBV12-3 or TRBV12-4, the J call TRBJ2-2; unclear D gene. The CDR3 runs to 11 residues. Deletions cut 4 bases from V and 8 bases from J, with 5 bases between. The CDR3 coding sequence is TGTGCCAGCAGTTCTGGAGGGGAGCTGTTTTTT. This sequence encodes CASSSGGELFF.

The CDR3 reads CASSPYGQGRANQPQHF. The CDR3 DNA is TGTGCCAGCTCACCATACGGACAGGGAAGGGCCAATCAGCCCCAGCATTTT. The chain has TRBV18 and TRBJ1-5, with 8 bases identical to TRBD1. The ends lost 2 bases at V and 3 bases at J; junction bases unmatched: 9. Germline lookup yields CDR1 KGHSH and CDR2 LQKENI. The CDR3 extends over 17 amino acids. Full variable domain (rest looked up from reference TRBV18 and TRBJ1-5): NAGVMQNPRHLVRRRGQEARLRCSPMKGHSHVYWYRQLPEEGLKFMVYLQKENIIDESGMPKERFSAEFPKEGPSILRIQQVVRGDSAAYFCASSPYGQGRANQPQHFGDGTRLSIL.

The chain employs TRBV9 and TRBJ2-1, with 9 bases that match TRBD2. Germline V CDR1 and CDR2: SGDLS, YYNGEE. V trimming: 4 bases; J trimming: 11 bases; junction bases outside the gene matches: 19. The CDR3 consists of 17 residues. This chain's CDR3 is CASSPSSGGGATRQQFF. CDR3 coding DNA: TGTGCCAGCAGCCCCTCGTCGGGCGGGGGGGCGACACGGCAGCAGTTCTTC.

V gene TRBV20-1 combines with J gene TRBJ1-4, with D possibly being TRBD1 (5 bases). Germline V gene sequence: CDR1 DFQATT, CDR2 SNEGSKA (reference sequence). V was cut by 3 bases and J by 3 bases, with 8 bases left in between. The CDR3 is 13 residues long. The CDR3 nucleotides are TGCAGTGCTAGCGAAGGGGCTAATGAAAAACTGTTTTTT. Translating gives CSASEGANEKLFF.